The 21 T cell receptor beta chains listed next were all sequenced from one sample in a study of blood T cell repertoires in COVID-19. Data came from immunoSEQ multiplex PCR; TCRdb stores just in-frame clones and leaves some out. The table has about 220,000 clones, roughly nine tenths seen once. The sequenced sample consisted of PBMCs or T cells enriched from blood (not recorded which). The receptors were sampled from a woman between 25 and 40 years old who had recovered from COVID-19.

The gene calls are TRBV4-3 and TRBJ1-5; 12 bases fit TRBD1. Germline V gene sequence: CDR1 LGHNA, CDR2 YSLEER. CDR3 length: 18 amino acids. Losses at the gene ends were 3 bases for V and 0 bases for J; bases not matched to a gene: 6. CDR3 DNA sequence: TGCGCCAGCAGCCAGGGGACAGGGGGCGTCTATAGCAATCAGCCCCAGCATTTT. Its translation: CASSQGTGGVYSNQPQHF.

The V gene is TRBV6-5, the J gene TRBJ1-6; 7 nucleotides match TRBD1. This CDR3 has 14 residues. Germline CDR1 is MNHEY and CDR2 is SVGAGI. Trimming removed 2 bases from V and 9 bases from J; junction bases left unmatched: 4. As DNA, the CDR3 is TGTGCCAGCAGTTACGATCGGACAGGTTCACCCCTCCACTTT. Its protein is CASSYDRTGSPLHF.

V gene TRBV29-1 combines with J gene TRBJ1-4, with D possibly matching TRBD1 (5 bases). Between the trimmed V and J ends, which lost 3 bases and 3 bases, there was a span of 11 bases. This CDR3 has 14 residues. The germline CDR1 and CDR2 sequences are SQVTM and ANQGSEA. The CDR3, as DNA: TGCAGCGTTGAGTACAGGTCAGCTAATGAAAAACTGTTTTTT. Protein: CSVEYRSANEKLFF.

The chain recombines TRBV5-4 with TRBJ1-1; TRBD1 matches 8 bases. Germline V gene sequence: CDR1 SGHNT, CDR2 YYREEE (reference sequence). CDR3 length equals 12 residues. J gave up 7 bases and V 3 bases, and 2 bases lay outside the gene matches. CDR3: CASSSGQGEAFF. As DNA, the CDR3 is TGTGCCAGCAGCTCCGGACAGGGTGAAGCTTTCTTT.

The V call is TRBV4-3, the J call TRBJ2-1; 13 bases are a match to TRBD2. Looked up from germline, CDR1 is LGHNA and CDR2 is YSLEER. The trim removed 3 bases at V and 9 bases at J, leaving 5 bases unmatched. The CDR3 length is 15 residues. The CDR3 sequence is CASSHRTSGGSEQFF. The CDR3, as DNA: TGCGCCAGCAGCCATCGGACTAGCGGGGGCAGTGAGCAGTTCTTC.

The V and J genes are TRBV6-5 and TRBJ1-5; 7 positions match TRBD1. V was pared by 8 bases and J by 4 bases, with 2 bases of the junction left unmatched. The CDR3 length is 12 residues. CDR1 MNHEY and CDR2 SVGAGI come from the germline V gene. The CDR3 sequence is CASSQGNQPQHF. CDR3 DNA sequence: TGTGCCAGCTCACAGGGGAATCAGCCCCAGCATTTT.

The chain couples TRBV7-2 to TRBJ1-3; no reliable D call. The germline CDR1 and CDR2 sequences are SGHTA and FQGNSA. Trimming cost V 5 bases and J 0 bases, with 8 bases left between them. CDR3 size: 14 residues. CDR3: CASSHRTSGNTIYF. For the CDR3, the DNA is TGTGCCAGCAGCCACAGAACCTCTGGAAACACCATATATTTT.

V gene TRBV19 combines with J gene TRBJ1-4; TRBD1 aligns across 7 bases. V shed 5 bases and J 12 bases; nucleotides not matched to a gene: 6. Germline assignment: CDR1 LNHDA and CDR2 SQIVND (reference sequence). This CDR3 spans 12 amino acids. The CDR3 loop is CASSPDRDQLFF. The CDR3, as DNA: TGTGCCAGTAGTCCAGACAGGGACCAACTGTTTTTT. The whole variable domain, filled in from reference TRBV19 and TRBJ1-4, reads DGGITQSPKYLFRKEGQNVTLSCEQNLNHDAMYWYRQDPGQGLRLIYYSQIVNDFQKGDIAEGYSVSREKKESFPLTVTSAQKNPTAFYLCASSPDRDQLFFGSGTQLSVL.

This chain uses TRBV7-6 with TRBJ2-7; 11 bases are a match to TRBD2. The trim removed 4 bases at V and 2 bases at J, leaving 4 bases unmatched. CDR3 size: 15 residues. Germline-derived CDR1 and CDR2 are SGHVS and FNYEAQ. The CDR3 DNA is TGTGCCAGCAGCTCAAGACTAGCGGGGACCTACGAGCAGTACTTC. It is translated as CASSSRLAGTYEQYF.

Turning to this clone: The same CDR3 arises from other DNA sequences in this sample as well. The chain carries TRBV14 and TRBJ1-2; no definite D call. In germline, CDR1 is SGHDN, CDR2 FVKESK. Trimming took 3 bases from V and 7 from J, leaving 12 bases between them. This CDR3 region has 13 residues. The CDR3, as DNA: TGTGCCAGCAGCCAGGTCCGGGGAAGTGGCTACACCTTC. It yields the protein CASSQVRGSGYTF.

The rearrangement links TRBV4-3 to TRBJ1-2; possible D gene TRBD1, 6 bases. The V end lost 4 bases, the J end lost 2 bases, and 11 bases lay between the germline ends. Germline V gene data show CDR1 as LGHNA and CDR2 as YSLEER. The CDR3 spans 14 residues. The CDR3 region is CASSLTQGNYGYTF. CDR3 bases: TGCGCCAGCAGCCTCACCCAGGGGAACTATGGCTACACCTTC.

The chain carries TRBV11-3 and TRBJ2-1; 7 nucleotides agree with TRBD2. The CDR3 loop spans 12 amino acids. Germline values: CDR1 SGHNT, CDR2 YENEEA. V was pared by 5 bases and J by 9 bases, with 4 bases of the junction left unmatched. CDR3 sequence reads: CASSLRGGEQFF. The CDR3 DNA follows: TGTGCCAGCAGCCTCCGCGGGGGTGAGCAGTTCTTC.

V gene TRBV18 combines with J gene TRBJ2-1; D might be TRBD2 (5 bases). Deletions cut 4 bases from V and 0 bases from J, with 13 bases between. This CDR3 region has 16 residues. Germline V gene sequence: CDR1 KGHSH, CDR2 LQKENI. In DNA form, the CDR3 reads TGTGCCAGCTCACTTCAGCGGTTCTCCTCCTACAATGAGCAGTTCTTC. Protein product: CASSLQRFSSYNEQFF.

The chain combines TRBV5-6 with TRBJ2-5; 7 bases are shared with TRBD1. The CDR3 is made up of 16 amino acids. Germline V gene data show CDR1 as SGHDT and CDR2 as YYEEEE. With 4 bases clipped from V and 5 bases from J, the junction kept 14 bases outside the gene matches. CDR3 amino acids: CASSPGPRGSGETQYF. DNA for the CDR3: TGTGCCAGCAGCCCGGGGCCCAGGGGGTCAGGGGAGACCCAGTACTTC.

This chain connects TRBV5-1 to TRBJ1-1; maybe TRBD1 (5 bases). This CDR3 has 13 residues. Trimming cost V 9 bases and J 8 bases, with 20 bases left between them. Germline lookup yields CDR1 SGHRS and CDR2 YFSETQ. The CDR3 sequence: CATSVTGVNEAFF. The CDR3 nucleotides are TGCGCCACATCGGTAACAGGAGTCAACGAAGCTTTCTTT.

In regard to this clone: This sequence may be a read error, since a much larger clone differs from it by one base. The chain links TRBV6-5 to TRBJ1-6, with TRBD1 matching 9 bases. CDR3 size: 14 residues. The trim removed 5 bases at V and 5 bases at J, leaving 1 base unmatched. Germline V gene sequence: CDR1 MNHEY, CDR2 SVGAGI. The CDR3 DNA reads TGTGCCAGCAGTCGGACAGGGGATAATTCACCCCTCCACTTT. It is translated as CASSRTGDNSPLHF.

For the CDR3, the DNA is TGTGCCAGCAGACTGGACAGGATCTACGAGCAGTACTTC. It is translated as CASRLDRIYEQYF. The chain couples TRBV7-2 to TRBJ2-7; TRBD1 matches at 7 bases. Trimming removed 6 bases from V and 3 bases from J; junction bases left unmatched: 5. Germline V gene sequence: CDR1 SGHTA, CDR2 FQGNSA. The CDR3 has 13 amino acids.

This clone was observed a few times. The rearrangement links TRBV4-2 to TRBJ1-2; 7 positions agree with TRBD1. V trimming: 1 base; J trimming: 8 bases; junction bases outside the gene matches: 7. The CDR3 totals 14 residues. The germline V gene encodes CDR1 LGHNA and CDR2 YNFKEQ. The DNA for the CDR3 is TGTGCCAGCAGCCAAGCGGTACAGGGGTCGGGCTACACCTTC. It specifies CASSQAVQGSGYTF.

The V and J genes are TRBV11-3 and TRBJ2-2; 10 bases match TRBD2. J was trimmed by 6 bases and V by 2 bases; bases with no gene match: 3. The germline CDR1 and CDR2 sequences are SGHNT and YENEEA. There are 15 residues in the CDR3. CDR3: CASSLISGGPGELFF. The CDR3 DNA reads as TGTGCCAGCAGCTTAATTAGCGGGGGGCCCGGGGAGCTGTTTTTT. The complete variable domain, with remaining parts taken from reference TRBV11-3 and TRBJ2-2, reads EAGVVQSPRYKIIEKKQPVAFWCNPISGHNTLYWYLQNLGQGPELLIRYENEEAVDDSQLPKDRFSAERLKGVDSTLKIQPAELGDSAVYLCASSLISGGPGELFFGEGSRLTVL.

V gene TRBV20-1 combines with J gene TRBJ1-2; D gene uncertain. This CDR3 region has 11 residues. Per the germline V gene, CDR1 is DFQATT and CDR2 is SNEGSKA (reference sequence). V was shortened by 4 bases and J by 8 bases, with 11 bases between the two germline ends. The DNA for the CDR3 is TGCAGTGCTATTGACCGGTGGGGCTACACCTTC. Protein sequence: CSAIDRWGYTF.

This clone was seen only once. The V call is TRBV3-1 (or the pseudogene TRBV3-2), the J call TRBJ1-1; D perhaps matches TRBD1 (6 bases). Germline V gene sequence: CDR1 LGHDT, CDR2 YNNKEL (reference sequence). The V gene lost 2 bases and the J gene lost 9 bases, with 19 bases spanning the gap. The CDR3 sequence is 15 residues long. CDR3 sequence reads: CASSQSPGDQQKAFF. CDR3 nucleotides: TGTGCCAGCAGCCAATCCCCAGGGGATCAGCAGAAAGCTTTCTTT.